Following are 15 T cell receptor beta chains from one sample sequenced in a study of identical twins. TCRdb processed the 5' RACE reads anew with MiXCR; each CDR3 protein has one entry. The repertoire includes roughly 770,000 distinct CDR3 sequences, 18% of them detected once, and less than 15% sits in the top ten. This sample also belongs to another study, concerning T cells expressing NK-cell markers.

The sample taken for sequencing was PBMCs. These receptors were obtained from a woman between 18 and 29 years old in good health.

This clonotype was found many times. The chain is built from TRBV12-3 or TRBV12-4 and TRBJ2-7; TRBD1 matches 9 bases. Germline trimming cut 4 bases from V and 7 bases from J; bases unmatched to any gene: 8. There are 14 residues in the CDR3. The CDR3 nucleotides are TGTGCCAGCAGTTGGGACAGGGTATCGGCAGAGCAGTACTTC. Translating gives CASSWDRVSAEQYF.

This clonotype was seen a handful of times. This rearrangement joins TRBV4-3 to TRBJ2-1; 7 nucleotides line up with TRBD2. In germline, CDR1 is LGHNA, CDR2 YSLEER. Trimming cost V 7 bases and J 8 bases; bases outside gene matches: 14. The CDR3 contains 15 residues. CDR3 bases: TGCGCCAGCACACTCCGGGCGGGAGTGGGGGATGAGCAGTTCTTC. The encoded protein is CASTLRAGVGDEQFF.

In its sample, this clonotype was seen many times. The V gene is TRBV5-1, the J gene TRBJ2-1; D is possibly TRBD1 (6 bases). The germline V gene encodes CDR1 SGHRS and CDR2 YFSETQ. Trimming removed 0 bases from V and 2 bases from J, with 12 bases in between. CDR3 length: 16 residues. The CDR3, as DNA: TGCGCCAGCAGCTTGGCCCCGACAGGTACCTACAATGAGCAGTTCTTC. Translating gives CASSLAPTGTYNEQFF.

This chain joins TRBV9 and TRBJ2-2; perhaps TRBD1 as D (6 bases). The CDR3 length is 15 residues. V gave up 3 bases and J gave up 4 bases, with 13 bases separating them. CDR1 is SGDLS, CDR2 YYNGEE, per germline. The CDR3 is CASSAPDRSTGELFF. The CDR3 DNA reads TGTGCCAGCAGCGCCCCGGACAGATCCACCGGGGAGCTGTTTTTT.

The genes are TRBV6-5 and TRBJ2-2; D ambiguous. Germline assignment: CDR1 MNHEY and CDR2 SVGAGI. V lost 1 base and J 7 bases, leaving 7 bases between the germline ends. CDR3 length: 13 amino acids. The CDR3 region has the DNA TGTGCCAGCAGTTACTTTGACGACGGGGAGCTGTTTTTT. Translation gives CASSYFDDGELFF.

J is TRBJ2-6 and V is TRBV5-6, with D hard to call. CDR1 is SGHDT and CDR2 is YYEEEE in the germline V gene. The CDR3 is 14 amino acids. Trimming removed 2 bases at V and 3 bases at J, with 6 bases between. CDR3 amino acids: CASSLDHGANVLTF. In nucleotides, the CDR3 is TGTGCCAGCAGCTTAGATCATGGGGCCAACGTCCTGACTTTC.

This chain links TRBV5-1 with TRBJ2-1; 12 bases map to TRBD2. This CDR3 spans 19 amino acids. Germline V lookup: CDR1 SGHRS, CDR2 YFSETQ. After removal of 4 bases from V and 0 bases from J, the junction contained 11 bases not matched to a gene. CDR3 nucleotides: TGCGCCAGCAGCCCGGGACTAGCGGGTACATCGAGCTCCTACAATGAGCAGTTCTTC. Its translation is CASSPGLAGTSSSYNEQFF.

The V call is TRBV12-3 or TRBV12-4, the J call TRBJ1-2; unclear D gene. The CDR3 loop spans 12 amino acids. The germline V and J ends were trimmed by 5 bases and 1 base, with 5 bases remaining between them. This CDR3 is CASSRNNYGYTF. The CDR3 bases are TGTGCCAGCAGTCGTAATAACTATGGCTACACCTTC.

This clonotype was seen more than once but under ten times. The rearrangement links TRBV5-1 to TRBJ2-1; 8 bases match TRBD1. This CDR3 spans 14 amino acids. Per the germline V gene, CDR1 is SGHRS and CDR2 is YFSETQ. J lost 9 bases, V lost 1 base, and 6 bases had no gene match. The CDR3 region is CASSLRQGAGEQFF. The CDR3 bases are TGCGCCAGCAGCTTGAGGCAGGGGGCTGGTGAGCAGTTCTTC.

The chain has TRBV12-5 and TRBJ1-3; D is undetermined. CDR1 and CDR2 from the germline V gene are LGHNT and FRNRAP. The CDR3 runs 15 residues. V gave up 4 bases and J gave up 0 bases, with 10 bases separating them. The CDR3 DNA sequence: TGTGCTAGTGGTTCCGGCATGATCTCTGGAAACACCATATATTTT. Translating it yields CASGSGMISGNTIYF.

The chain is built from TRBV7-6 and TRBJ2-7, with D unclear. Deletions cut 1 base from V and 0 bases from J, with 10 bases between. The CDR3 covers 15 residues. Germline CDR1 and CDR2: SGHVS and FNYEAQ. The CDR3 is CASSLEQATSYEQYF. Written as DNA, the CDR3 is TGTGCCAGCAGCTTAGAGCAGGCCACCTCCTACGAGCAGTACTTC.

This clonotype was counted only a few times. This CDR3 reads CASAPYRLTGELFF. CDR3 nucleotides: TGTGCCAGTGCACCTTACAGACTCACCGGGGAGCTGTTTTTT. The V and J genes are TRBV6-1 and TRBJ2-2; D uncertain. Germline V lookup: CDR1 MNHNS, CDR2 SASEGT. This CDR3 contains 14 residues. V lost 9 bases, J lost 4 bases, and 15 bases lay in between.

This clonotype has a handful of counts. This chain links TRBV14 with TRBJ1-2; unclear D gene. The germline V and J ends were trimmed by 0 bases and 4 bases, with 12 bases remaining between them. CDR1 and CDR2 (germline): SGHDN, FVKESK. This CDR3 region has 15 residues. CDR3 sequence reads: CASSQERSASYGYTF. CDR3 coding DNA: TGTGCCAGCAGCCAAGAGAGGTCGGCCAGCTATGGCTACACCTTC. Drawing the rest from reference TRBV14 and TRBJ1-2, the complete variable domain is EAGVTQFPSHSVIEKGQTVTLRCDPISGHDNLYWYRRVMGKEIKFLLHFVKESKQDESGMPNNRFLAERTGGTYSTLKVQPAELEDSGVYFCASSQERSASYGYTFGSGTRLTVV.

V and J are TRBV19 and TRBJ1-1; D ambiguous. Deletions cut 5 bases from V and 5 bases from J, with 15 bases between. Germline V gene lookup returns CDR1 LNHDA and CDR2 SQIVND (reference sequence). This CDR3 is built from 14 residues. The DNA of the CDR3 is TGTGCCAGTAGTGCCCCTGGGTTGGGGACTGAAGCTTTCTTT. Its protein product is CASSAPGLGTEAFF.

This clonotype appeared a few times. V gene TRBV7-2 combines with J gene TRBJ2-7, with TRBD2 identical over 10 bases. The CDR3 spans 15 residues. V was pared by 5 bases and J by 4 bases, with 8 bases of the junction left unmatched. Per germline, CDR1 SGHTA and CDR2 FQGNSA. CDR3 sequence reads: CASSPRTSGLYEQYF. DNA for the CDR3: TGTGCCAGCAGCCCCCGGACTAGCGGACTGTACGAGCAGTACTTC.